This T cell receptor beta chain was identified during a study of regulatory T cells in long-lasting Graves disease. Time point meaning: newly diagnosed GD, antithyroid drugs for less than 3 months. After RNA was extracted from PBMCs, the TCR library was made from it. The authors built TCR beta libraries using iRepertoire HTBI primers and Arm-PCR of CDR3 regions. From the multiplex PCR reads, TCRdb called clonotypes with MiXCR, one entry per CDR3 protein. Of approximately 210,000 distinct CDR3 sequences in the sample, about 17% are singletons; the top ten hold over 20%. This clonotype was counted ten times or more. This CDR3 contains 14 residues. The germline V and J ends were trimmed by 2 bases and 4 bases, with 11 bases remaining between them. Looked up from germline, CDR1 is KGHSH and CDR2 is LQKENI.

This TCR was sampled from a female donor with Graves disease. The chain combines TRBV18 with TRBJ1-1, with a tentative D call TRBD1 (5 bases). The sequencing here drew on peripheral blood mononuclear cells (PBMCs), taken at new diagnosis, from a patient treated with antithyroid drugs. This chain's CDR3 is CASSPVQGTTEAFF. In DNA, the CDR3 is TGTGCCAGCTCACCAGTTCAGGGTACCACTGAAGCTTTCTTT.